This T cell receptor beta chain was identified in a study of T cells in Graves' hyperthyroidism and ophthalmopathy. Study summary: The blood sample was taken at first diagnosis, before treatment began.

TCR beta CDR3 regions were amplified from RNA. The primer set for the first-round RT-PCR of the TCR CDR3 was HTBI. TCRdb ran MiXCR on the multiplex PCR reads and lists one entry per CDR3 protein. The sample lists 350,000 to 400,000 distinct CDR3 sequences; 14% to 15% were seen once. Lactation, pregnancy, other autoimmune disease or uncontrolled infection excluded patients. Diagnostic decisions used clinical symptoms, serum thyroxine and TRAb, thyroid ultrasound and orbital computed tomography. The TCR originated in a woman in her thirties with Graves' hyperthyroidism. Sequencing used blood.

The CDR3 sequence: CSAIRDRNTGELFF. The CDR3 DNA follows: TGCAGTGCGATCCGGGACCGCAACACCGGGGAGCTGTTTTTT. The chain combines TRBV20-1 with TRBJ2-2, with D possibly called TRBD1 or TRBD2 (5 bases each). Deletions cut 6 bases from V and 2 bases from J, with 13 bases between. The CDR3 is 14 residues long. Germline V lookup: CDR1 DFQATT, CDR2 SNEGSKA (reference sequence).